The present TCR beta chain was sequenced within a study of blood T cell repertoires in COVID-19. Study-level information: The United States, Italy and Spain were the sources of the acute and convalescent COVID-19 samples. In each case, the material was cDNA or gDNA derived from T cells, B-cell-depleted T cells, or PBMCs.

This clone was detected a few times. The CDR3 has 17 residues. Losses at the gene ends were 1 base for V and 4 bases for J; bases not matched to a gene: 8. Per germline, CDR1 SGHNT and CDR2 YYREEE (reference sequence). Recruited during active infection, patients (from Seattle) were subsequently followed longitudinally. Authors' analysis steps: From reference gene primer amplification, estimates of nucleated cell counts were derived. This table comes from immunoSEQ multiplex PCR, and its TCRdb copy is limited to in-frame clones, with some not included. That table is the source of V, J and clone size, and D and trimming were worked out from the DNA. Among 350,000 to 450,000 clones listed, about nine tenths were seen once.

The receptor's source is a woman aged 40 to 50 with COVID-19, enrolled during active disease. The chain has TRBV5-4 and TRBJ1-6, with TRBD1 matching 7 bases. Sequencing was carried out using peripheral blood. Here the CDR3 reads CASSLNMGQRYNSPLHF. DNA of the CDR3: TGTGCCAGCAGCTTGAACATGGGACAGCGTTATAATTCACCCCTCCACTTT.